Listed below are T cell receptor beta chains from one sample, sequenced in a study of cytotoxic CD8 clonotypes in ibrutinib-treated CLL. Produced via immunoSEQ multiplex PCR; TCRdb's table is partial and in-frame only. The profile shows about 140,000 clones, 85% to 95% of them singletons. This material consisted of PBMCs, taken after 12 months of ibrutinib treatment. The receptors derive from a human donor with chronic lymphocytic leukemia. The CDR3 runs from the conserved cysteine through the conserved F or W.

TRBV7-8	CASSPNPPRSPDTQYF
TRBV18	CASSPPADMGGYTF
TRBV28	CASRGSSYEQYF
TRBV28	CASSFRQTQYF
TRBV15	CATSTTSGDRTQYF
TRBV30	CAWSLGTGVRGELFF
TRBV28	CASSLGPSIYGYTF
TRBV7-6	CASSLAGENYEQYF
TRBV4-1	CASSQEGGQGRSSYEQYF
TRBV4-2	CASSQIQGAGQPQHF
TRBV4-3	CASSQDQNRGLYEQYF
TRBV5-5	CASSANVHRDGTEAFF
TRBV19	CASSIATLSSYNEQFF
TRBV28	CASSLTGGNQPQHF
TRBV9	CASSFTDTQYF
TRBV11-3	CASSGTTNNEQFF
TRBV4-1	CASSSGRNEQFF
TRBV28	CASTPLWPTDTQYF
TRBV4-3	CASSFQGQDTEAFF
TRBV27	CASSWGAVQETQYF
TRBV7-3	CASSQMGASGYNEQFF
TRBV28	CASSFVAGTIYNEQFF
TRBV18	CASSPTGQGEGYTF
TRBV6-5	CASSYNRGLHEQYF
TRBV6-5	CASSYEQVLAGELFF
TRBV27	CASSLGGKETQYF
TRBV28	CASSSSLGAARPQYF
TRBV30	CAWSGGPNEKLFF
TRBV29-1	CSYYGDSGRTQETQYF
TRBV28	CASSLWGGEQYF
TRBV27	CASSLTSGYSYEQYF
TRBV7-3	CASSPGPISTDTQYF
TRBV5-1	CASSQGTEAVEQYF
TRBV9	CASSVWAGGGEEQYF
TRBV7-9	CASSLEAFFYEQYF
TRBV7-2	CASSQTGADIQYF
TRBV10-3	CAISGSLDRANTGELFF